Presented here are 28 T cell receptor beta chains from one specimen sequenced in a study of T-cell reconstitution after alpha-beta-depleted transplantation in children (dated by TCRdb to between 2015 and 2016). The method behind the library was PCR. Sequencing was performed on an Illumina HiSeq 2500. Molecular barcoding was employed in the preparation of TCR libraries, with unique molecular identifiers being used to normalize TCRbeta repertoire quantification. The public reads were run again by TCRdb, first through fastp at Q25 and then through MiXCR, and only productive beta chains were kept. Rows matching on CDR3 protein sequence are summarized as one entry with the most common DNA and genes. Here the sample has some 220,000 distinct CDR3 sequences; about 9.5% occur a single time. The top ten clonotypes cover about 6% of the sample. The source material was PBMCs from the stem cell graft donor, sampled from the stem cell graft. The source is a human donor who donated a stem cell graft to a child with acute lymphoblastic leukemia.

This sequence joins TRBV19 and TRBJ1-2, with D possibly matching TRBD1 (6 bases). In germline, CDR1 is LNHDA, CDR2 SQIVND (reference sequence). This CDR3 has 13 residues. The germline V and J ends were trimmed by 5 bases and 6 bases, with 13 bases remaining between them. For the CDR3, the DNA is TGTGCCAGTAGTCTACAGGGAGGTGATGGCTACACCTTC. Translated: CASSLQGGDGYTF.

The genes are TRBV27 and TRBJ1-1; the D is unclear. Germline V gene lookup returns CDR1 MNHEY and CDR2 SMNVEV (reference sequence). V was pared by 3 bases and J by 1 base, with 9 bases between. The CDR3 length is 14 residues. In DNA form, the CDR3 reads TGTGCCAGCAGTTTGTTCCAAAAGAACACTGAAGCTTTCTTT. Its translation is CASSLFQKNTEAFF.

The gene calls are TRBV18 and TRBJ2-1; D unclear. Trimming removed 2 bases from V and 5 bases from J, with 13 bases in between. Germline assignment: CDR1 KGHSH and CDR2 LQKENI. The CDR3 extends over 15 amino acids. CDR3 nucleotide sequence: TGTGCCAGCTCACCAATAGTCGGCCGGGACAATGAGCAGTTCTTC. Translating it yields CASSPIVGRDNEQFF.

This CDR3 reads CASSLEQPQETQYF. The CDR3 bases are TGTGCCAGCAGCTTAGAACAGCCCCAAGAGACCCAGTACTTC. The V gene is TRBV11-1, the J gene TRBJ2-5; D is ambiguous. The CDR3 runs to 14 residues. Trimming took 1 base from V and 1 from J, leaving 7 bases between them. Germline V gene lookup returns CDR1 SGHAT and CDR2 FQDESV (reference sequence).

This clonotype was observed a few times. CDR3 nucleotides: TGTGCCAGCAGCTTTTCTAGCGGAAGCTTCAATGAGCAGTTCTTC. Translated: CASSFSSGSFNEQFF. J is TRBJ2-1 and V is TRBV7-2, with TRBD2 matching over 7 bases. The CDR3 contains 15 residues. CDR1 is SGHTA and CDR2 is FQGNSA in the germline V gene. With V trimmed by 3 bases and J by 6 bases, 8 bases remained unmatched.

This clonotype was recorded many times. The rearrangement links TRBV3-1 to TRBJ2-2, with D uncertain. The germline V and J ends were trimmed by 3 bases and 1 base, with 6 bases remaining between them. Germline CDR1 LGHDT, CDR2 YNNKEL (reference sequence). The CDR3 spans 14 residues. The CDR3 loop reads CASSQVVNTGELFF. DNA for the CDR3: TGTGCCAGCAGCCAGGTTGTGAACACCGGGGAGCTGTTTTTT.

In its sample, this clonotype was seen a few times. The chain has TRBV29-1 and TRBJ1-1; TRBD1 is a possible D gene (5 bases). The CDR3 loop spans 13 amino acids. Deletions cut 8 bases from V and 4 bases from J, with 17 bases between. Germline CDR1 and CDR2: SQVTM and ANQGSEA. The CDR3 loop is CSSLSVGGTEAFF. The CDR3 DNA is TGCAGCTCCCTGTCCGTGGGGGGCACTGAAGCTTTCTTT.

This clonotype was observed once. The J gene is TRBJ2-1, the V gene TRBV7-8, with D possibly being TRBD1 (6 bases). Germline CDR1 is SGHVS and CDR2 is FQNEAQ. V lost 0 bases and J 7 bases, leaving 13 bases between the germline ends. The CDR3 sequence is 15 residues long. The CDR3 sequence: CASSLAGQPGNEQFF. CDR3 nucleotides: TGTGCCAGCAGCTTAGCAGGACAGCCCGGGAATGAGCAGTTCTTC.

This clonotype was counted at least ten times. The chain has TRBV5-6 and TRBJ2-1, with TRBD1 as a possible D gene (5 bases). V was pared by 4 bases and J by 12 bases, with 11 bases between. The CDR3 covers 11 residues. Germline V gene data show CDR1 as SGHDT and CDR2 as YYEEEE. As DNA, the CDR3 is TGTGCCAGCAGCGCCGATAGGGGGCAGTTCTTC. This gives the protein CASSADRGQFF.

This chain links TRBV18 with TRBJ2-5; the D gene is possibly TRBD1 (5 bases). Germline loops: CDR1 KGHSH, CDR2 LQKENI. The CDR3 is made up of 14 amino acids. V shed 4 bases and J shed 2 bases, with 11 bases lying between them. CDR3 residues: CASSRPTDQETQYF. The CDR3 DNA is TGTGCCAGCTCACGGCCGACAGATCAAGAGACCCAGTACTTC. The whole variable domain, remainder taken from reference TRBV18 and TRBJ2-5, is NAGVMQNPRHLVRRRGQEARLRCSPMKGHSHVYWYRQLPEEGLKFMVYLQKENIIDESGMPKERFSAEFPKEGPSILRIQQVVRGDSAAYFCASSRPTDQETQYFGPGTRLLVL.

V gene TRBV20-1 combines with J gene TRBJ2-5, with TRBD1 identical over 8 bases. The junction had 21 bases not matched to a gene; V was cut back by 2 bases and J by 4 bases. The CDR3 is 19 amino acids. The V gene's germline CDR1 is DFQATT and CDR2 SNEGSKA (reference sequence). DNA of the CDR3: TGCAGTGCTAGACTATCTCCGGGGAGGCCACAGGGGGTGGCAGAGACCCAGTACTTC. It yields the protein CSARLSPGRPQGVAETQYF.

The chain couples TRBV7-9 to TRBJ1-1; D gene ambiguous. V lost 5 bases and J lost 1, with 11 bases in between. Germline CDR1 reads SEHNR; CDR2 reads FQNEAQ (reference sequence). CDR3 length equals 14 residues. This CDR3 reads CASSPTSRNTEAFF. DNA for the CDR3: TGTGCCAGCAGCCCTACTAGCAGGAACACTGAAGCTTTCTTT.

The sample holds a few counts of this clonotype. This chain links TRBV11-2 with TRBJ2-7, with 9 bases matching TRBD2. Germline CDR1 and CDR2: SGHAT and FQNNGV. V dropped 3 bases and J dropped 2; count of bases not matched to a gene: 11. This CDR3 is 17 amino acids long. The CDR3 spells CASSFGGNAGGAYEQYF. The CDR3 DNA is TGTGCCAGCAGCTTCGGAGGGAACGCGGGGGGGGCCTACGAGCAGTACTTC.

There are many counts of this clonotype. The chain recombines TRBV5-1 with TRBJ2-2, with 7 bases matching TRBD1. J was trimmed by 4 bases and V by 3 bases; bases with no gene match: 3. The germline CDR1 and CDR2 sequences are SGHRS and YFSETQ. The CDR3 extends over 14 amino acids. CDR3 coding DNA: TGCGCCAGCAGCTCAAACAGGGGCACCGGGGAGCTGTTTTTT. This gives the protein CASSSNRGTGELFF.

The CDR3 protein is CASSQEGEGQPQHF. The CDR3 DNA follows: TGCGCCAGCAGCCAAGAAGGCGAAGGCCAGCCCCAGCATTTT. The rearrangement uses TRBV4-1 and TRBJ1-5; D gene unclear. Trimming removed 0 bases from V and 7 bases from J, with 10 bases in between. The CDR3 runs 14 residues. Germline values: CDR1 MGHRA, CDR2 YSYEKL.

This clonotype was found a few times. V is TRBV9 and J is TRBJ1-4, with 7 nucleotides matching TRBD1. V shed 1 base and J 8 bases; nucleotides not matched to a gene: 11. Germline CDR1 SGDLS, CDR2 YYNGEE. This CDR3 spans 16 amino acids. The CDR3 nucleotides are TGTGCCAGCAGCGTAAGTCCAACGGGAGGGGGCGAAAAACTGTTTTTT. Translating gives CASSVSPTGGGEKLFF.

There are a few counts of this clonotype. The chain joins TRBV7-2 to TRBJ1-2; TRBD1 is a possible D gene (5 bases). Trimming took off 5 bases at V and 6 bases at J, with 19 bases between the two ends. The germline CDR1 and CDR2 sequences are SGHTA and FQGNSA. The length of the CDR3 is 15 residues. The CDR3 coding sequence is TGTGCCAGCAGCAATAAAAAGAGGGACGGCGATGGCTACACCTTC. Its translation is CASSNKKRDGDGYTF.

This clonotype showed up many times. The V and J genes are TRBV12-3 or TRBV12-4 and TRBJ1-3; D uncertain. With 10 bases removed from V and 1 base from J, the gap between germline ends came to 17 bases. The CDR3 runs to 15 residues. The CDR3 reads CATEATLRSGNTIYF. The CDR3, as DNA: TGTGCCACCGAGGCCACCCTTAGGTCTGGAAACACCATATATTTT.

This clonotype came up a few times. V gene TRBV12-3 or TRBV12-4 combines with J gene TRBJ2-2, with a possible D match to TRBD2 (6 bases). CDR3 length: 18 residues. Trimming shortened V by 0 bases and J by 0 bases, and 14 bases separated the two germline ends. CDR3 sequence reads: CASSLAEQGLTNTGELFF. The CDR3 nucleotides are TGTGCCAGCAGTTTAGCCGAGCAGGGACTCACGAACACCGGGGAGCTGTTTTTT.

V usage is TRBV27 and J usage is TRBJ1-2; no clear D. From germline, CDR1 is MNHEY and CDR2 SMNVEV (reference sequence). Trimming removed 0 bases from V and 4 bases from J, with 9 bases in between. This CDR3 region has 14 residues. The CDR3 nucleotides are TGTGCCAGCAGTTTATCACCATCCTTCTATGGCTACACCTTC. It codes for CASSLSPSFYGYTF.

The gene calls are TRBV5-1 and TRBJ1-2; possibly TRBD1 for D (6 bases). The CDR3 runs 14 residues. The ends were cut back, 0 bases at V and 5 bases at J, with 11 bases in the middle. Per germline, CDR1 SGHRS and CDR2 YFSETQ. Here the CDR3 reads CASSLEGTSYGYTF. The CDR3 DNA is TGCGCCAGCAGCTTGGAGGGGACATCTTATGGCTACACCTTC.

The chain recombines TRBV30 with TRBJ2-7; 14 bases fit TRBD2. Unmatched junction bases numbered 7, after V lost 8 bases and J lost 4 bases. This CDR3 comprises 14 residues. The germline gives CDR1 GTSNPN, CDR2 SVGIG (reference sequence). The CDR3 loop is CAGRTSGGKYEQYF. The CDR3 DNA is TGTGCCGGCCGGACTAGCGGGGGGAAATACGAGCAGTACTTC.

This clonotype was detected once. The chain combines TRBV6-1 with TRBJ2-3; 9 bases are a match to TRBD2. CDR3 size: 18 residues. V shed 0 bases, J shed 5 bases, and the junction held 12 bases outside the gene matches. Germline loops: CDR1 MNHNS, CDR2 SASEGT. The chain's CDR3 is CASSEARRAGGPGDTQYF. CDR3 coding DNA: TGTGCCAGCAGTGAAGCCCGTCGAGCGGGGGGTCCGGGAGATACGCAGTATTTT.

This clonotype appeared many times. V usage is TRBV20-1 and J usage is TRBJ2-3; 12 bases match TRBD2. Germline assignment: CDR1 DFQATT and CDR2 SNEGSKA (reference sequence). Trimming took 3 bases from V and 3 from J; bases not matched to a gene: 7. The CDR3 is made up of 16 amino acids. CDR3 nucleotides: TGCAGTGCTAGGTCACTAGCGGGGGGCGATACAGATACGCAGTATTTT. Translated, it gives CSARSLAGGDTDTQYF.

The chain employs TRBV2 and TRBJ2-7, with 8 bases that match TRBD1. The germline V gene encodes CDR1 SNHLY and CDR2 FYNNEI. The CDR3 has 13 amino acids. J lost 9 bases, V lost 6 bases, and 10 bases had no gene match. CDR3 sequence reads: CASRSGGASGQYF. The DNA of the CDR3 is TGTGCCAGCAGATCAGGGGGCGCTTCAGGGCAGTACTTC.

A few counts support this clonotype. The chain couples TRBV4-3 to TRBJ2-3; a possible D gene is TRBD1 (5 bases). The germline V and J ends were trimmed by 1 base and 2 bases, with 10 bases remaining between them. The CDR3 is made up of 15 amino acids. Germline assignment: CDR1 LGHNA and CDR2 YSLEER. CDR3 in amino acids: CASSQGGRDTDTQYF. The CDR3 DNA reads TGCGCCAGCAGCCAAGGAGGCAGGGACACAGATACGCAGTATTTT.

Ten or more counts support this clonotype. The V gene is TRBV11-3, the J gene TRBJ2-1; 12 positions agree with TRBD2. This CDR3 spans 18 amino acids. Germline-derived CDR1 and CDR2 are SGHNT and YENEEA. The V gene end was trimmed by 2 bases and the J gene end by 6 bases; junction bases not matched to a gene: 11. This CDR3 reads CASSLRPSGGARPNEQFF. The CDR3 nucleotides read TGTGCCAGCAGCTTAAGGCCTAGCGGGGGGGCGCGGCCCAATGAGCAGTTCTTC. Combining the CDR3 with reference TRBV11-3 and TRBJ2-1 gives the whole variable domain EAGVVQSPRYKIIEKKQPVAFWCNPISGHNTLYWYLQNLGQGPELLIRYENEEAVDDSQLPKDRFSAERLKGVDSTLKIQPAELGDSAVYLCASSLRPSGGARPNEQFFGPGTRLTVL.

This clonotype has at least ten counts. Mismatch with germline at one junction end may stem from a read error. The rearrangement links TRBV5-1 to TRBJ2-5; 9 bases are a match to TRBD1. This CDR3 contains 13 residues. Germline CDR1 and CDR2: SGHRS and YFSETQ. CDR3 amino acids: CASSFRDRELWSF. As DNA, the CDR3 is TGCGCCAGCAGCTTCCGGGACAGGGAATTGTGGAGCTTC.